This TCR beta chain was sequenced in a study of monozygotic twins with cystic fibrosis. Study-wide background: Library input was around 3.2 micrograms of fragmented DNA, with approximately 16 PCR cycles. Study-wide results and caveats: The repertoire was suggested to be naive-dominated, clonality median about 0.01.

Repertoires were generated with immunoSEQ multiplex PCR, while TCRdb's copy carries only in-frame clones and drops some. The sample lists about 22,000 clones, 95% to 98% occurring once. The V end lost 5 bases, the J end lost 4 bases, and 18 bases lay between the germline ends. Germline lookup yields CDR1 SEHNR and CDR2 FQNEAQ (reference sequence). The CDR3 runs 16 residues. A remark on this clone: Its target is unknown.

The chain recombines TRBV7-9 with TRBJ2-1; possibly TRBD2 for D (5 bases). Material for sequencing was blood. This TCR was recovered from a girl under 18 with cystic fibrosis. CDR3 in DNA: TGTGCCAGCAGCCTTCAACTAGTGGTACCTTACAATGAGCAGTTCTTC. It yields the protein CASSLQLVVPYNEQFF.